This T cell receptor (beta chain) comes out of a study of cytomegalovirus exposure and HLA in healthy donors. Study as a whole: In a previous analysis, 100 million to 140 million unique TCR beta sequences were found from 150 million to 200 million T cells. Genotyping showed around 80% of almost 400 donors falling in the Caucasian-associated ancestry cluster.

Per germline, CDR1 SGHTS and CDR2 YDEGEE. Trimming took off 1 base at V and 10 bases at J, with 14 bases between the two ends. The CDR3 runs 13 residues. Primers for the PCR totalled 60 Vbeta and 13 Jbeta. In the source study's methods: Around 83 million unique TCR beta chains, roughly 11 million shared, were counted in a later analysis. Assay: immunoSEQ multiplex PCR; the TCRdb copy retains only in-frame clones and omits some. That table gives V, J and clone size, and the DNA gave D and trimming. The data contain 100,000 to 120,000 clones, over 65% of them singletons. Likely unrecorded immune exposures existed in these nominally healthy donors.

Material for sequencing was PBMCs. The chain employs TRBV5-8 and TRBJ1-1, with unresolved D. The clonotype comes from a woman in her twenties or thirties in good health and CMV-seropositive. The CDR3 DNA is TGTGCCAGCAGCTTGATGGAAAAGACGGGAGCTTTCTTT. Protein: CASSLMEKTGAFF.